Listed below are T cell receptor beta chains from one sample, sequenced in a study of T-cell memory formation after mild COVID-19. TCRdb re-derived calls from the 5' RACE reads in MiXCR, one entry per CDR3 protein. The data show tens of thousands of distinct CDR3 sequences, about 7.3% seen once. Source material: PBMCs or a T cell subset sorted from them (not recorded which). The receptors were gathered from a man aged 18 to 30 who had mild COVID-19 (a few samples of this study predate the infection). Cell type and time point are not known. Each CDR3 is given with its conserved first and last residue. D genes are given only for firm matches. Size tells how often a clone was seen (once, few, many) or the class of an expanded clone, and some rows leave it out.

cdr3_aa: CASSQAPGQGAYEQYF
cdr3_nt: TGCGCCAGCAGCCAGGCTCCGGGACAGGGGGCCTACGAGCAGTACTTC
clone_size: NA
j_call: TRBJ2-7
v_call: TRBV4-1
d_call: TRBD1

cdr3_aa: CATSVGGTQNIQYF
cdr3_nt: TGTGCCACCAGTGTGGGGGGGACCCAAAACATTCAGTACTTC
clone_size: few
j_call: TRBJ2-4
v_call: TRBV24-1
d_call: TRBD2

cdr3_aa: CASSQPGGGNYGYTF
cdr3_nt: TGCGCCAGCAGCCAGCCCGGGGGAGGGAACTATGGCTACACCTTC
clone_size: NA
j_call: TRBJ1-2
v_call: TRBV4-1
d_call: NA

cdr3_aa: CASSVLWGTDTQYF
cdr3_nt: TGTGCCAGCAGCGTATTGTGGGGCACAGATACGCAGTATTTT
clone_size: NA
j_call: TRBJ2-3
v_call: TRBV9
d_call: NA

cdr3_aa: CASTPTGGHLGPYF
cdr3_nt: TGTGCCAGCACCCCGACAGGGGGCCACCTTGGCCCGTACTTC
clone_size: many
j_call: TRBJ2-7
v_call: TRBV12-3/TRBV12-4
d_call: TRBD1

cdr3_aa: CASSNLGAVQETQYF
cdr3_nt: TGCGCCAGCAGCAACCTCGGGGCGGTCCAAGAGACCCAGTACTTC
clone_size: NA
j_call: TRBJ2-5
v_call: TRBV5-1
d_call: NA

cdr3_aa: CASSQEGDTYTQYF
cdr3_nt: TGCGCCAGCAGCCAAGAGGGGGACACCTATACGCAGTATTTT
clone_size: once
j_call: TRBJ2-3
v_call: TRBV4-1
d_call: NA

cdr3_aa: CASSEQFKDEQFF
cdr3_nt: TGTGCCAGCAGTGAACAGTTCAAGGATGAGCAGTTCTTC
clone_size: many
j_call: TRBJ2-1
v_call: TRBV5-4
d_call: NA

cdr3_aa: CAIRPRQSDYGYTF
cdr3_nt: TGTGCCATCAGGCCCCGACAGAGCGACTATGGCTACACCTTC
clone_size: NA
j_call: TRBJ1-2
v_call: TRBV10-3
d_call: NA

cdr3_aa: CASSLRGGTYQETQYF
cdr3_nt: TGTGCCAGCAGCTTGAGAGGGGGGACGTACCAAGAGACCCAGTACTTC
clone_size: many
j_call: TRBJ2-5
v_call: TRBV11-1
d_call: NA

cdr3_aa: CASSLQGTGELFF
cdr3_nt: TGTGCCAGCAGTTTACAGGGGACCGGGGAGCTGTTTTTT
clone_size: many
j_call: TRBJ2-2
v_call: TRBV12-3/TRBV12-4
d_call: NA

cdr3_aa: CASSGRGRVAEQYF
cdr3_nt: TGCGCCAGCAGTGGGAGGGGTCGGGTAGCCGAGCAGTACTTC
clone_size: few
j_call: TRBJ2-7
v_call: TRBV5-1
d_call: TRBD2

cdr3_aa: CASSYRGTPINEQFF
cdr3_nt: TGTGCCAGCAGTTACCGCGGGACTCCGATTAATGAGCAGTTCTTC
clone_size: NA
j_call: TRBJ2-1
v_call: TRBV6-2/TRBV6-3
d_call: NA

cdr3_aa: CAISEPAGVSDGYTF
cdr3_nt: TGTGCCATCAGTGAGCCGGCCGGGGTGTCGGATGGCTACACCTTC
clone_size: many
j_call: TRBJ1-2
v_call: TRBV10-3
d_call: NA

cdr3_aa: CASSQRPQAQETQYF
cdr3_nt: TGTGCCAGCTCACAACGGCCGCAAGCCCAAGAGACCCAGTACTTC
clone_size: few
j_call: TRBJ2-5
v_call: TRBV18
d_call: NA

cdr3_aa: CASSLGSSSGASTDTQYF
cdr3_nt: TGTGCCAGCAGCTTAGGGTCATCCAGCGGGGCTAGCACAGATACGCAGTATTTT
clone_size: NA
j_call: TRBJ2-3
v_call: TRBV7-6
d_call: TRBD2

cdr3_aa: CSADRGEGEQYF
cdr3_nt: TGCAGTGCTGACAGGGGAGAGGGCGAGCAGTACTTC
clone_size: NA
j_call: TRBJ2-7
v_call: TRBV20-1
d_call: TRBD1

cdr3_aa: CASTLGGLGSPLHF
cdr3_nt: TGTGCCAGCACCCTGGGAGGGTTAGGCTCACCCCTCCACTTT
clone_size: NA
j_call: TRBJ1-6
v_call: TRBV27
d_call: NA

cdr3_aa: CASSLNWDSYEQYF
cdr3_nt: TGTGCCAGCAGTTTAAACTGGGACAGCTACGAGCAGTACTTC
clone_size: NA
j_call: TRBJ2-7
v_call: TRBV27
d_call: TRBD1

cdr3_aa: CASSQSRLAGDTQYF
cdr3_nt: TGCGCCAGCAGTCAATCCAGGCTAGCGGGGGATACGCAGTATTTT
clone_size: medium-sized
j_call: TRBJ2-3
v_call: TRBV4-3
d_call: TRBD2

cdr3_aa: CASSLGAGGYNEQFF
cdr3_nt: TGTGCCAGCAGCTTGGGAGCGGGGGGCTACAATGAGCAGTTCTTC
clone_size: many
j_call: TRBJ2-1
v_call: TRBV5-5
d_call: TRBD2

cdr3_aa: CASSPLGGDSPLHF
cdr3_nt: TGTGCCAGCAGTCCTCTCGGAGGGGACTCACCCCTCCACTTT
clone_size: NA
j_call: TRBJ1-6
v_call: TRBV12-3/TRBV12-4
d_call: NA

cdr3_aa: CASSQGLAGNEQFF
cdr3_nt: TGCGCCAGCAGCCAGGGACTAGCGGGCAATGAGCAGTTCTTC
clone_size: few
j_call: TRBJ2-1
v_call: TRBV4-3
d_call: TRBD2

cdr3_aa: CASSPADRAIAEAFF
cdr3_nt: TGTGCCAGCAGTCCAGCGGACAGGGCGATAGCTGAAGCTTTCTTT
clone_size: NA
j_call: TRBJ1-1
v_call: TRBV28
d_call: TRBD1